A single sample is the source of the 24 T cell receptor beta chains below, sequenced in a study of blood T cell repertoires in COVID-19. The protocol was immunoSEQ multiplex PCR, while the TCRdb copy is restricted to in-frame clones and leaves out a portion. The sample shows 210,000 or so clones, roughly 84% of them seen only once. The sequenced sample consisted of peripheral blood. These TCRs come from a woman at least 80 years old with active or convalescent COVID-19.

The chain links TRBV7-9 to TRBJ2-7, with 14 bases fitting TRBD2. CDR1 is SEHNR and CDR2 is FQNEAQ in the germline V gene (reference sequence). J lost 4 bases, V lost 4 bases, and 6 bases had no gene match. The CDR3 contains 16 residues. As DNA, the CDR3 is TGTGCCAGCAGCTCCGGGACTAGCGGGAGAAGATACGAGCAGTACTTC. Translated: CASSSGTSGRRYEQYF.

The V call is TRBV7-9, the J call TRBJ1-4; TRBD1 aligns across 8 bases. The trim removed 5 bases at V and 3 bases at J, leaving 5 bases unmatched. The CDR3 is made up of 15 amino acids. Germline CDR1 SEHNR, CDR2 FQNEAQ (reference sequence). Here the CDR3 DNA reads TGTGCCAGCAGCCCCCGGACAGGGCCTAATGAAAAACTGTTTTTT. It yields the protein CASSPRTGPNEKLFF.

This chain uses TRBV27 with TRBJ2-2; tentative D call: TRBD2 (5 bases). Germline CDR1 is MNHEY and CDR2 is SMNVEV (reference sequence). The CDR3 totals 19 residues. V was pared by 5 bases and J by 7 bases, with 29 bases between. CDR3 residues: CASSLIPPSSSYGNGELFF. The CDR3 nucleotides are TGTGCCAGCAGTCTGATTCCTCCCTCGAGTTCATACGGGAACGGGGAGCTGTTTTTT.

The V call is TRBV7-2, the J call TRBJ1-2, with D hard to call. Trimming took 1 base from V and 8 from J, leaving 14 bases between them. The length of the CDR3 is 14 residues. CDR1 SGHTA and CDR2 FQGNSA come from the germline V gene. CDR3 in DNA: TGTGCCAGCAGCTTAGACAGCCAAATTTTGGGCTACACCTTC. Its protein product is CASSLDSQILGYTF.

The CDR3 region is CASRPGDRAGLITQYF. CDR3 nucleotide sequence: TGTGCCAGCAGACCAGGGGACAGAGCTGGTTTAATTACGCAGTATTTT. The rearrangement links TRBV28 to TRBJ2-3, with 7 bases lining up with TRBD1. CDR1 MDHEN and CDR2 SYDVKM come from the germline V gene. V dropped 6 bases and J dropped 8; count of bases not matched to a gene: 17. CDR3 length: 16 amino acids.

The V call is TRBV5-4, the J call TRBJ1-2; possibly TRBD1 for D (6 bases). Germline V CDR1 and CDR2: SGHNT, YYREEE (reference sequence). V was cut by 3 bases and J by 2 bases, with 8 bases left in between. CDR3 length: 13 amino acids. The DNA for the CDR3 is TGTGCCAGCAGCTATACAGGGAACTATGGCTACACCTTC. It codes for CASSYTGNYGYTF.

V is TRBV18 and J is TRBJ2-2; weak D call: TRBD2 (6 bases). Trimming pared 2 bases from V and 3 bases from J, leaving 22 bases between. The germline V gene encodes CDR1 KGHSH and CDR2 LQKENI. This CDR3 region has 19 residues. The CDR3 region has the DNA TGTGCCAGCTCACCATTCCCTAGCGCCGTTTATGGGGACACCGGGGAGCTGTTTTTT. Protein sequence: CASSPFPSAVYGDTGELFF.

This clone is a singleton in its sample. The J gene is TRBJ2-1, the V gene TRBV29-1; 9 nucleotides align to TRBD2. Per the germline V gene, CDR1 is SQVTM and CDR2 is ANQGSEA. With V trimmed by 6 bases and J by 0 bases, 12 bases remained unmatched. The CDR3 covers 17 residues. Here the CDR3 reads CSVERLAGISSYNEQFF. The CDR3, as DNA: TGCAGCGTCGAGAGGCTAGCGGGGATTAGCTCCTACAATGAGCAGTTCTTC.

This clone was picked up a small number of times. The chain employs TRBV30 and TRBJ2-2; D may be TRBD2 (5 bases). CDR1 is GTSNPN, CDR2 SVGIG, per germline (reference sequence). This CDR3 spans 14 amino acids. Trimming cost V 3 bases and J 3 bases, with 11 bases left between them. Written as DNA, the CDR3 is TGTGCCTGGAGAGCGGCTAGCTACACCGGGGAGCTGTTTTTT. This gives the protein CAWRAASYTGELFF.

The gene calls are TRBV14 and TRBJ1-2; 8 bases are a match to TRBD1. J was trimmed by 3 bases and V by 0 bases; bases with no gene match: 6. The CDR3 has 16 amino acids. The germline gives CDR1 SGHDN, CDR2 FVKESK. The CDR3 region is CASSQESAGGYYGYTF. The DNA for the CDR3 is TGTGCCAGCAGCCAAGAATCGGCAGGGGGCTACTATGGCTACACCTTC.

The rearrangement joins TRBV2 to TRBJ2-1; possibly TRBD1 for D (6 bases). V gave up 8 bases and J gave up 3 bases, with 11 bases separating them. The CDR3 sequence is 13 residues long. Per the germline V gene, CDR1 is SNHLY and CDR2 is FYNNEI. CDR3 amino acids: CASLRGHYNEQFF. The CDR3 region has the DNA TGTGCCAGCCTCCGGGGACACTACAATGAGCAGTTCTTC.

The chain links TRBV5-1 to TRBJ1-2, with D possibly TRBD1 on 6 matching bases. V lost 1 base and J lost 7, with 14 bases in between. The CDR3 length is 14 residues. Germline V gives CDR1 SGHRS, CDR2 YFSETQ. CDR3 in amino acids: CASSLMSGEGGYTF. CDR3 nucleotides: TGCGCCAGCAGCTTGATGTCAGGGGAAGGTGGCTACACCTTC.

CDR3 sequence: CASSSPRGIQYF. CDR3 bases: TGTGCCAGCAGCTCACCCAGGGGCATTCAGTACTTC. The chain couples TRBV6-2 or TRBV6-3 to TRBJ2-4, with D perhaps matching TRBD1 (6 bases). Looked up from germline, CDR1 is MNHEY and CDR2 is SVGEGT. The CDR3 is 12 amino acids. Trimming shortened V by 6 bases and J by 9 bases, and 12 bases separated the two germline ends.

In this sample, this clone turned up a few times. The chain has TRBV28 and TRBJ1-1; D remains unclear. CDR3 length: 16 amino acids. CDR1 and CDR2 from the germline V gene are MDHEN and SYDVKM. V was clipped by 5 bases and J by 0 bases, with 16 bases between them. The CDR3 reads CASSPPAGIMNTEAFF. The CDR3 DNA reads TGTGCCAGCAGTCCCCCGGCAGGAATCATGAACACTGAAGCTTTCTTT.

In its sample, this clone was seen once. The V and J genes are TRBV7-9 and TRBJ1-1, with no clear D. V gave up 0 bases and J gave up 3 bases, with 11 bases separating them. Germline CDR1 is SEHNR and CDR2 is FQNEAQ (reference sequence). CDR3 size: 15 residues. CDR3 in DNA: TGTGCCAGCAGCTTAGCGAGTAGAGGGCACACTGAAGCTTTCTTT. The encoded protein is CASSLASRGHTEAFF.

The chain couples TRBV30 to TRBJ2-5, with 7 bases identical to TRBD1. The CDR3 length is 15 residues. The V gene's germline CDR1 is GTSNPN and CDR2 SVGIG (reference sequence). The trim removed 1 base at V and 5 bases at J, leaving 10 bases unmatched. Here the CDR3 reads CAWSEPTGSRETQYF. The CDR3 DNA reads TGTGCCTGGAGTGAACCGACAGGGAGCCGGGAGACCCAGTACTTC.

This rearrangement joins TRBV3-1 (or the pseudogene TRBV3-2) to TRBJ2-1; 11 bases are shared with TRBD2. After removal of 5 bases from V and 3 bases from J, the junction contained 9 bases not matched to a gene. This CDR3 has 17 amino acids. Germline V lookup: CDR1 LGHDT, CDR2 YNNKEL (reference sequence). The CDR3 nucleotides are TGTGCCAGCAGCTTATCTGGACTAGCGGGTAACTACAATGAGCAGTTCTTC. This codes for CASSLSGLAGNYNEQFF.

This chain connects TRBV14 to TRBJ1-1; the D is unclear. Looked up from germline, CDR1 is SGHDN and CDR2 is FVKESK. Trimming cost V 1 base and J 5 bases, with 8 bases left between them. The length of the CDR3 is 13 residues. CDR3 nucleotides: TGTGCCAGCAGCCAAGGTCTTCGGACTGAAGCTTTCTTT. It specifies CASSQGLRTEAFF. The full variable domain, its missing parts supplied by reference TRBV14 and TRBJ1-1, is EAGVTQFPSHSVIEKGQTVTLRCDPISGHDNLYWYRRVMGKEIKFLLHFVKESKQDESGMPNNRFLAERTGGTYSTLKVQPAELEDSGVYFCASSQGLRTEAFFGQGTRLTVV.

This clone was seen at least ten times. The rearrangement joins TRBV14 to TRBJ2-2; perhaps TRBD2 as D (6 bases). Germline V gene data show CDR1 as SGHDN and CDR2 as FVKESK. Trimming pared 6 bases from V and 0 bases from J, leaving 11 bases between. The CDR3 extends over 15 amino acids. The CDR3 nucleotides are TGTGCCAGCAGACTACGCGGGACGAACACCGGGGAGCTGTTTTTT. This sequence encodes CASRLRGTNTGELFF. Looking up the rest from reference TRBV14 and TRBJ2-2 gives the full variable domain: EAGVTQFPSHSVIEKGQTVTLRCDPISGHDNLYWYRRVMGKEIKFLLHFVKESKQDESGMPNNRFLAERTGGTYSTLKVQPAELEDSGVYFCASRLRGTNTGELFFGEGSRLTVL.

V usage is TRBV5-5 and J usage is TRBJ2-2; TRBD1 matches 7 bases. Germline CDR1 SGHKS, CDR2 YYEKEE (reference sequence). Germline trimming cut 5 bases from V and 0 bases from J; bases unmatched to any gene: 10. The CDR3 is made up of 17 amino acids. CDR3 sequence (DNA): TGTGCCAGCAGTCGAGGTAGGGGGCAATCGAACACCGGGGAGCTGTTTTTT. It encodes CASSRGRGQSNTGELFF.

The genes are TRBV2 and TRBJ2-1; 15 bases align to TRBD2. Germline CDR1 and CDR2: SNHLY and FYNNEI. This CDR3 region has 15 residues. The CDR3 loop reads CLGLAGGLGDNEQFF. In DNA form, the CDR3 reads TGTCTCGGACTAGCGGGGGGGCTCGGAGACAATGAGCAGTTCTTC. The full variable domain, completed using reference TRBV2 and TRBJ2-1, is EPEVTQTPSHQVTQMGQEVILRCVPISNHLYFYWYRQILGQKVEFLVSFYNNEISEKSEIFDDQFSVERPDGSNFTLKIRSTKLEDSAMYFCLGLAGGLGDNEQFFGPGTRLTVL.

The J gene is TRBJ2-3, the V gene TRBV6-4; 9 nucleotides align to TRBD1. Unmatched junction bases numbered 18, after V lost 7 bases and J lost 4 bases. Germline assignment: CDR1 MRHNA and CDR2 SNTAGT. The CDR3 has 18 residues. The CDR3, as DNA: TGTGCCAGCACCCGAGCCTCCGACACAGGGGGCACCGCAGATACGCAGTATTTT. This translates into CASTRASDTGGTADTQYF.

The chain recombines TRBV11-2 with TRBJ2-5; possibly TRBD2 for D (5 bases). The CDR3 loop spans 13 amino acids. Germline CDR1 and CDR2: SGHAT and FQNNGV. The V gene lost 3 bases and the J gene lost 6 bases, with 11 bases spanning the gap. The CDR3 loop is CASSFGGEKTQYF. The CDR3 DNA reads TGTGCCAGCAGCTTCGGAGGCGAAAAGACCCAGTACTTC.

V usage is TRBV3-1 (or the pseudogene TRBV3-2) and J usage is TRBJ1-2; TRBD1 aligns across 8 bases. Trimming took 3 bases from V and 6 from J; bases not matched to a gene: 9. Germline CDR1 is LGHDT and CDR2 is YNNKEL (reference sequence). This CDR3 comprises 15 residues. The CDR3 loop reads CASSHLKTGANGYTF. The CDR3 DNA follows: TGTGCCAGCAGCCACCTCAAGACAGGGGCTAATGGCTACACCTTC.